The 18 T cell receptor beta chains listed next were all sequenced from one sample in a study of T cell repertoires in cytomegalovirus infection. A single record per CDR3 protein comes from TCRdb applying MiXCR to the reads. The sample consists of about 47,000 distinct CDR3 sequences, around 21% of them appearing once. These receptors have no identified antigens. The source was CD8+ T cells from cultured PBMCs, collected from culture after CMV antigen stimulation. The receptors were sampled from a human donor in good health (CMV status not recorded). Some clones in this sample may be carry-over from other donors' samples.

The chain is built from TRBV14 and TRBJ1-1; TRBD1 aligns across 9 bases. The ends lost 0 bases at V and 1 base at J; junction bases unmatched: 12. Germline CDR1 is SGHDN and CDR2 is FVKESK. There are 19 residues in the CDR3. CDR3 DNA sequence: TGTGCCAGCAGCCAAGACATGGTAGGACAGGGGATTAGGAACACTGAAGCTTTCTTT. Translating it yields CASSQDMVGQGIRNTEAFF. The complete variable domain, with remaining parts taken from reference TRBV14 and TRBJ1-1, reads EAGVTQFPSHSVIEKGQTVTLRCDPISGHDNLYWYRRVMGKEIKFLLHFVKESKQDESGMPNNRFLAERTGGTYSTLKVQPAELEDSGVYFCASSQDMVGQGIRNTEAFFGQGTRLTVV.

Only a few counts were recorded for this clonotype. This rearrangement joins TRBV20-1 to TRBJ1-2; no clear D. Germline V gene sequence: CDR1 DFQATT, CDR2 SNEGSKA (reference sequence). The V end was cut by 0 bases, the J end by 12 bases, with 11 bases between. CDR3 length: 11 residues. The CDR3 nucleotides read TGCAGTGCTAGAGAAAGGGTGTACGACACCTTC. Translated, it gives CSARERVYDTF.

The V and J genes are TRBV11-2 and TRBJ2-2; 7 bases match TRBD1. The V gene's germline CDR1 is SGHAT and CDR2 FQNNGV. The CDR3 is 14 residues long. The trim removed 5 bases at V and 5 bases at J, leaving 5 bases unmatched. The CDR3, as DNA: TGTGCCAGCAGCCTAACAGGGGAAACCGGGGAGCTGTTTTTT. Translated: CASSLTGETGELFF.

This clonotype was picked up a small number of times. This sequence joins TRBV19 and TRBJ1-1, with D uncertain. The CDR3 totals 14 residues. Germline values: CDR1 LNHDA, CDR2 SQIVND (reference sequence). The V end was cut by 5 bases, the J end by 0 bases, with 10 bases between. As DNA, the CDR3 is TGTGCCAGTAGTCAGTGGCAGATGAACACTGAAGCTTTCTTT. Encoded protein: CASSQWQMNTEAFF.

The chain combines TRBV7-4 with TRBJ2-1; no clear D. Trimming shortened V by 2 bases and J by 6 bases, and 8 bases separated the two germline ends. This CDR3 has 13 amino acids. Germline CDR1 is SGHVT and CDR2 is SQSDAQ. This CDR3 is CASSLLDSNEQFF. The CDR3 bases are TGTGCCAGCAGCTTACTAGATTCCAATGAGCAGTTCTTC.

This clonotype was detected ten times or more. This chain connects TRBV7-8 to TRBJ2-7; TRBD2 might be the D (7 bases). From germline, CDR1 is SGHVS and CDR2 FQNEAQ. This CDR3 spans 12 amino acids. Trimming shortened V by 3 bases and J by 5 bases, and 8 bases separated the two germline ends. CDR3 sequence reads: CASSFGGHEQYF. CDR3 DNA sequence: TGTGCCAGCAGCTTCGGGGGGCACGAGCAGTACTTC.

The chain is built from TRBV27 and TRBJ2-7; TRBD2 is a possible D gene (6 bases). Germline V gene data show CDR1 as MNHEY and CDR2 as SMNVEV (reference sequence). The CDR3 covers 15 residues. The V end lost 4 bases, the J end lost 4 bases, and 17 bases lay between the germline ends. The DNA of the CDR3 is TGTGCCAGCAGTTCCTCTGGTGGAGGGATTTACGAGCAGTACTTC. It specifies CASSSSGGGIYEQYF.

This clonotype was seen only a few times. V gene TRBV27 combines with J gene TRBJ1-4; TRBD1 might be the D (5 bases). The V gene's germline CDR1 is MNHEY and CDR2 SMNVEV (reference sequence). The ends were cut back, 4 bases at V and 7 bases at J, with 13 bases in the middle. The CDR3 has 14 residues. The CDR3 DNA follows: TGTGCCAGCAGTTCTTACATGGGGGGTGAAAAACTGTTTTTT. Residues: CASSSYMGGEKLFF.

This clonotype has ten or more counts. The chain recombines TRBV19 with TRBJ1-1, with D perhaps TRBD1 (5 bases). Trimming removed 5 bases from V and 1 base from J, with 11 bases in between. Germline V gene sequence: CDR1 LNHDA, CDR2 SQIVND (reference sequence). The CDR3 runs 14 residues. The CDR3 DNA reads TGTGCCAGTAGTGCCACCCAGGGGAACACTGAAGCTTTCTTT. Residues: CASSATQGNTEAFF.

This sequence joins TRBV27 and TRBJ2-6; D perhaps matches TRBD2 (6 bases). The germline V gene has CDR1 MNHEY and CDR2 SMNVEV (reference sequence). The ends were cut back, 5 bases at V and 1 base at J, with 12 bases in the middle. The CDR3 consists of 16 residues. In DNA form, the CDR3 reads TGTGCCAGCAGTAAGGGACTGATATCTGGGGCCAACGTCCTGACTTTC. Translation: CASSKGLISGANVLTF.

CDR3 DNA: TGTGCCTGGACTAGACAGGGCCACACTGAAGCTTTCTTT. Translation gives CAWTRQGHTEAFF. This chain joins TRBV30 and TRBJ1-1, with TRBD1 matching over 7 bases. The germline V gene encodes CDR1 GTSNPN and CDR2 SVGIG (reference sequence). The CDR3 is made up of 13 amino acids. J lost 3 bases, V lost 4 bases, and 5 bases had no gene match.

The table lists this clonotype with a few counts. The chain uses TRBV6-6 and TRBJ2-5; 12 nucleotides match TRBD1. The CDR3 consists of 15 residues. The V segment lost 4 bases and the J segment 3 bases; nucleotides outside the gene matches: 3. Germline assignment: CDR1 MNHNY and CDR2 SVGAGI (reference sequence). This CDR3 is CASSFGTGGEETQYF. The CDR3 region has the DNA TGTGCCAGCAGTTTCGGGACAGGGGGCGAAGAGACCCAGTACTTC.

The sample holds a few counts of this clonotype. The V gene is TRBV6-2 or TRBV6-3, the J gene TRBJ1-2; D possibly corresponds to TRBD1 (5 bases). The CDR3 has 12 amino acids. Germline V gives CDR1 MNHEY, CDR2 SVGEGT. With 7 bases removed from V and 4 bases from J, the gap between germline ends came to 10 bases. The CDR3 sequence: CASNPGIYGYTF. CDR3 DNA: TGTGCCAGCAATCCAGGGATCTATGGCTACACCTTC.

The chain joins TRBV20-1 to TRBJ2-7; D unclear. Trimming removed 0 bases from V and 2 bases from J, with 11 bases in between. Looked up from germline, CDR1 is DFQATT and CDR2 is SNEGSKA (reference sequence). The CDR3 has 14 residues. In DNA, the CDR3 is TGCAGTGCTAGAGATGCCCAGGTAGCCTACGAGCAGTACTTC. Translating it yields CSARDAQVAYEQYF.

The V gene is TRBV2, the J gene TRBJ1-1; TRBD1 might be the D (6 bases). V was trimmed by 7 bases and J by 3 bases, leaving 12 bases between them. CDR1 SNHLY and CDR2 FYNNEI come from the germline V gene. This CDR3 has 13 amino acids. The CDR3 DNA follows: TGTGCCAGCACCATGGACAGCTACACTGAAGCTTTCTTT. Protein product: CASTMDSYTEAFF.

V is TRBV10-2 and J is TRBJ2-7; TRBD1 is a possible D gene (5 bases). Germline V gene sequence: CDR1 WSHSY, CDR2 SAAADI. Trimming removed 4 bases at V and 5 bases at J, with 12 bases between. The CDR3 length is 13 residues. CDR3 residues: CASSGGRGNEQYF. Here the CDR3 DNA reads TGCGCCAGCAGTGGGGGAAGGGGAAACGAGCAGTACTTC.

This clonotype was found a few times. This chain links TRBV19 with TRBJ2-5, with 8 bases matching TRBD1. V trimming: 7 bases; J trimming: 5 bases; junction bases outside the gene matches: 9. Germline lookup yields CDR1 LNHDA and CDR2 SQIVND (reference sequence). The CDR3 has 14 residues. The CDR3 DNA reads as TGTGCCAGTATTGGGACAGGCGACCCGGAGACCCAGTACTTC. This codes for CASIGTGDPETQYF.

This clonotype was observed at least ten times. This chain links TRBV7-9 with TRBJ2-5, with D unclear. This CDR3 comprises 13 residues. Germline V gene data show CDR1 as SEHNR and CDR2 as FQNEAQ (reference sequence). The CDR3 sequence: CVTLASGQETQYF. For the CDR3, the DNA is TGTGTAACTCTGGCTAGTGGCCAAGAGACCCAGTACTTC.